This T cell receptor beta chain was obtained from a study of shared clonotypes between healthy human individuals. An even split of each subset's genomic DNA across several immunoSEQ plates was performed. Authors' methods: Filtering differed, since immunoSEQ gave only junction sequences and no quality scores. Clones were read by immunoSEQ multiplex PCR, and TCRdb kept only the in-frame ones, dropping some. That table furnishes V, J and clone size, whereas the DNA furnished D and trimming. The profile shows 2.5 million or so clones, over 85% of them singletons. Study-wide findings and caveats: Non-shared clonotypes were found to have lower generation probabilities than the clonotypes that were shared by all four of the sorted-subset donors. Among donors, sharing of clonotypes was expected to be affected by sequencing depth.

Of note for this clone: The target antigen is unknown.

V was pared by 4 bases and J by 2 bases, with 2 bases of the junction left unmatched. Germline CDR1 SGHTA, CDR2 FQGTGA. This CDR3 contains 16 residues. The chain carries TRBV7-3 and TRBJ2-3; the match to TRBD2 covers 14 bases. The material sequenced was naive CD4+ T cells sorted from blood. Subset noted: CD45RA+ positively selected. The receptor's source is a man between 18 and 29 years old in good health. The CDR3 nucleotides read TGTGCCAGCAGCTCGACTAGCGGGGGGGCCACAGATACGCAGTATTTT. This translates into CASSSTSGGATDTQYF.